This section outlines one T cell receptor (beta chain) sequence together with its context. The same CDR3 is also encoded by other DNA sequences in this sample. Amplification used 60 Vbeta primers and 13 Jbeta primers. In the study's own analysis: Per a later analysis, the number of unique TCR beta chains was about 80 million, of which some 10 million were shared. Assay used: immunoSEQ multiplex PCR; TCRdb lists only in-frame clones, some missing. Clone size and V and J calls were adopted from that table, with D and trimming inferred from the DNA. The profile shows some 99,000 clones, approximately 69% of them singletons. The source of the sample is a study of cytomegalovirus exposure and HLA in healthy donors. Healthy bone marrow donors formed the donor group. Sequenced input: PBMCs. The origin of this receptor is a female donor in good health and CMV-seronegative.

The DNA for the CDR3 is TGTGCCTGGCAGACAGGACAGGGGGGGAACACTGAAGCTTTCTTT. Translated: CAWQTGQGGNTEAFF. J is TRBJ1-1 and V is TRBV30; 10 nucleotides align to TRBD1. The CDR3 contains 15 residues. V shed 5 bases, J shed 1 base, and the junction held 7 bases outside the gene matches. Germline V gene data show CDR1 as GTSNPN and CDR2 as SVGIG (reference sequence).